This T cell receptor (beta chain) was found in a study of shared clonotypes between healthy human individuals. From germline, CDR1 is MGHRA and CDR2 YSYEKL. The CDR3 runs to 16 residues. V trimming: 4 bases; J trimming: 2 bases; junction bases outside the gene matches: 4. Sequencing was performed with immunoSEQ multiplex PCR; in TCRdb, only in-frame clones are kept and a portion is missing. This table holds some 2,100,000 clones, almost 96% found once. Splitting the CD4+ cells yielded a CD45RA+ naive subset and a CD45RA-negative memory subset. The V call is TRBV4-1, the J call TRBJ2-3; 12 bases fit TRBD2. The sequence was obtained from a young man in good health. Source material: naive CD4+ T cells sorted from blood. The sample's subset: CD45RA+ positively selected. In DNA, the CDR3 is TGCGCCAGCAGCCGACTAGCGGGGGACTTCACAGATACGCAGTATTTT. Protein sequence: CASSRLAGDFTDTQYF.